One and the same sample provided the 18 T cell receptor beta chains below, sequenced in a study of neurological immune-mediated disorders. Each CDR3 protein gets one entry after TCRdb re-called the 5' RACE reads with MiXCR. The data contain about 84,000 distinct CDR3 sequences, 10% of them singletons. The sequencing input was PBMCs. These receptors came from a man aged 40-50 years in good health.

This clonotype was seen at least ten times. V and J are TRBV15 and TRBJ2-5; the D gene is possibly TRBD2 (5 bases). The ends were cut back, 5 bases at V and 4 bases at J, with 8 bases in the middle. The CDR3 length is 12 residues. Germline V gives CDR1 LNHNV, CDR2 YYDKDF (reference sequence). CDR3 sequence: CATSAEGETQYF. The DNA for the CDR3 is TGTGCCACCAGCGCAGAGGGAGAGACCCAGTACTTC.

This clonotype has at least ten counts. This chain connects TRBV12-3 or TRBV12-4 to TRBJ2-7; unclear D gene. The CDR3 covers 11 residues. The ends were cut back, 0 bases at V and 6 bases at J, with 3 bases in the middle. This CDR3 reads CASSLAVEQYF. DNA for the CDR3: TGTGCCAGCAGTTTAGCAGTCGAGCAGTACTTC.

Ten or more counts support this clonotype. The gene calls are TRBV3-1 and TRBJ2-7; D is perhaps TRBD2 (5 bases). V gave up 0 bases and J gave up 6 bases, with 15 bases separating them. The CDR3 length is 15 residues. Germline CDR1 LGHDT, CDR2 YNNKEL (reference sequence). The chain's CDR3 is CASSQDIVGVGEQYF. CDR3 nucleotide sequence: TGTGCCAGCAGCCAAGATATCGTGGGAGTGGGCGAGCAGTACTTC.

The gene calls are TRBV24-1 and TRBJ2-1; 11 bases line up with TRBD2. The trim removed 4 bases at V and 4 bases at J, leaving 8 bases unmatched. CDR1 and CDR2 from the germline V gene are KGHDR and SFDVKD. This CDR3 contains 17 residues. CDR3 sequence (DNA): TGTGCCACCAGTGACCGTCTAGCGGGAGGTCGATACAATGAGCAGTTCTTC. It translates to CATSDRLAGGRYNEQFF.

This clonotype was counted ten times or more. This chain uses TRBV18 with TRBJ2-5; TRBD2 matches 8 bases. J gave up 2 bases and V 6 bases, and 8 bases lay outside the gene matches. CDR3 length: 15 residues. The germline CDR1 and CDR2 sequences are KGHSH and LQKENI. In nucleotides, the CDR3 is TGTGCCAGCTCTCCCCGCGGGGGGACTCAAGAGACCCAGTACTTC. Protein product: CASSPRGGTQETQYF. The whole variable domain, filled in from reference TRBV18 and TRBJ2-5, reads NAGVMQNPRHLVRRRGQEARLRCSPMKGHSHVYWYRQLPEEGLKFMVYLQKENIIDESGMPKERFSAEFPKEGPSILRIQQVVRGDSAAYFCASSPRGGTQETQYFGPGTRLLVL.

The J gene is TRBJ2-7, the V gene TRBV5-6; D call uncertain. Per germline, CDR1 SGHDT and CDR2 YYEEEE. CDR3 length: 16 residues. Trimming left V 0 bases short and J 5 bases short, with 18 bases between. CDR3 bases: TGTGCCAGCAGCTTGGTTGGGTCAACTTTCGCCCACGAGCAGTACTTC. Its protein product is CASSLVGSTFAHEQYF. Variable domain in full (rest from reference TRBV5-6 and TRBJ2-7): DAGVTQSPTHLIKTRGQQVTLRCSPKSGHDTVSWYQQALGQGPQFIFQYYEEEERQRGNFPDRFSGHQFPNYSSELNVNALLLGDSALYLCASSLVGSTFAHEQYFGPGTRLTVT.

This clonotype occurred many times. The chain uses TRBV7-9 and TRBJ1-5, with 7 positions matching TRBD1. V lost 1 base, J lost 1 base, and 10 bases stayed unmatched. Germline-derived CDR1 and CDR2 are SEHNR and FQNEAQ (reference sequence). CDR3 length: 18 amino acids. The CDR3 region is CASSLGGGRGGSNQPQHF. The CDR3, as DNA: TGTGCCAGCAGCTTAGGAGGGGGCAGGGGCGGCAGCAATCAGCCCCAGCATTTT.

This sequence joins TRBV21-1 and TRBJ1-1; no DNA check was done on the table's D call, TRBD1. TRBV21-1 is described as a pseudogene. There are 15 residues in the CDR3. DNA of the CDR3: TGTGCCAGCAGCATGACAGGGGGGAATCTCGCTGAAGCTTTCTTT. Translating gives CASSMTGGNLAEAFF.

This clonotype was counted only a few times. The rearrangement uses TRBV6-1 and TRBJ2-1, with D maybe TRBD2 (6 bases). Trimming removed 3 bases from V and 12 bases from J, with 15 bases in between. The CDR3 contains 13 residues. Germline V gene sequence: CDR1 MNHNS, CDR2 SASEGT. CDR3 bases: TGTGCCAGCAGTGACCTCCGGGGAGGAAGGCAGTTCTTC. Translated, it gives CASSDLRGGRQFF.

This clonotype was recorded many times. The CDR3 spells CASSLDRTNTGELFF. The CDR3 bases are TGTGCCAGCAGTTTAGACAGGACGAACACCGGGGAGCTGTTTTTT. The J gene is TRBJ2-2, the V gene TRBV27, with D possibly being TRBD1 (6 bases). With 2 bases removed from V and 0 bases from J, the gap between germline ends came to 7 bases. Germline CDR1 MNHEY, CDR2 SMNVEV (reference sequence). CDR3 size: 15 residues.

This clonotype was counted many times. This chain connects TRBV4-2 to TRBJ2-7, with D possibly being TRBD2 (6 bases). Trimming stripped 0 bases from V and 0 bases from J, with 6 bases between. The germline gives CDR1 LGHNA, CDR2 YNFKEQ. This CDR3 is built from 14 residues. This chain's CDR3 is CASSQDGSSYEQYF. The CDR3 DNA follows: TGTGCCAGCAGCCAAGACGGGAGCTCCTACGAGCAGTACTTC.

With regard to this clonotype: A much larger clone lies a single base off, so this may be a read error. This sequence joins TRBV6-5 and TRBJ2-3, with 8 bases that match TRBD2. The CDR3 spans 17 residues. The germline V gene has CDR1 MNHEY and CDR2 SVGAGI. Unmatched junction bases numbered 12, after V lost 5 bases and J lost 2 bases. DNA of the CDR3: TGTGCCAGCAGTCCCCTCACTAGCGGAGCCTTCACAGATACGCAGTATTTT. Protein product: CASSPLTSGAFTDTQYF.

This clonotype was observed at least ten times. J is TRBJ2-2 and V is TRBV7-2, with 8 bases that match TRBD1. Germline CDR1 SGHTA, CDR2 FQGNSA. J gave up 6 bases and V 5 bases, and 2 bases lay outside the gene matches. CDR3 length: 13 amino acids. DNA for the CDR3: TGTGCCAGCAGCGAGACAGGGGCCGGGGAGCTGTTTTTT. This codes for CASSETGAGELFF.

This clonotype was recorded many times. The V call is TRBV29-1, the J call TRBJ2-7; TRBD2 is a possible D gene (6 bases). CDR3 length: 12 amino acids. The ends were cut back, 5 bases at V and 4 bases at J, with 12 bases in the middle. Per the germline V gene, CDR1 is SQVTM and CDR2 is ANQGSEA. The CDR3 coding sequence is TGCAGCGTTCTGGCGGAGGGATACGAGCAGTACTTC. It encodes CSVLAEGYEQYF.

In its sample, this clonotype was seen many times. The chain carries TRBV5-1 and TRBJ1-3; 7 bases line up with TRBD1. Germline lookup yields CDR1 SGHRS and CDR2 YFSETQ. This CDR3 is built from 15 residues. Trimming removed 4 bases from V and 0 bases from J; junction bases left unmatched: 4. The CDR3 loop is CASSIGTASGNTIYF. The CDR3 region has the DNA TGCGCCAGCAGCATCGGGACAGCCTCTGGAAACACCATATATTTT.

This clonotype came up many times. V is TRBV20-1 and J is TRBJ2-7, with TRBD1 identical over 7 bases. V was pared by 6 bases and J by 4 bases, with 9 bases of the junction left unmatched. The germline CDR1 and CDR2 sequences are DFQATT and SNEGSKA (reference sequence). The CDR3 extends over 13 amino acids. CDR3 nucleotides: TGCAGTGCGTCCGGGACAGCCGCTTACGAGCAGTACTTC. Translated: CSASGTAAYEQYF.

This clonotype was seen repeatedly, ten times or more. The chain links TRBV12-3 or TRBV12-4 to TRBJ2-1; D is uncertain. This CDR3 has 13 amino acids. V was pared by 2 bases and J by 8 bases, with 10 bases between. CDR3 DNA: TGTGCCAGCAGTTTAAGTAGAATCGATGAGCAGTTCTTC. It encodes CASSLSRIDEQFF.

This clonotype has at least ten counts. V and J are TRBV7-9 and TRBJ1-1, with 7 bases that match TRBD1. V was clipped by 5 bases and J by 1 base; unmatched bases: 10. This CDR3 is 16 amino acids long. Germline loops: CDR1 SEHNR, CDR2 FQNEAQ (reference sequence). For the CDR3, the DNA is TGTGCCAGCAGCATCGGGACAGAGGAACCGAACACTGAAGCTTTCTTT. The encoded protein is CASSIGTEEPNTEAFF.